The clone carrying this TCR beta chain was seen once. Its antigen remains unidentified. Extracted RNA was reverse transcribed into cDNA, the sequencing template. The data were produced by immunoSEQ multiplex PCR, yet TCRdb's version contains in-frame clones alone and is incomplete. The top ten hold 1% to 1.5% of the sample, which has roughly 250,000 clones, around two thirds seen once. This CDR3 region has 16 residues. CDR1 and CDR2 from the germline V gene are SGDLS and YYNGEE. V lost 4 bases and J lost 9; bases outside the gene matches: 15. Sampling of alopecia areata patients yielded lesional scalp punch biopsies as well as peripheral blood. The data were obtained in a study of CD8+ T cells in alopecia areata. Study summary: Treated patients were given 5 to 10 mg oral tofacitinib twice daily. Study-wide points: Scalp samples also yield sequences from resident alphabeta T cells of normal skin. Lesional scalp, especially alopecia totalis/universalis, showed higher clonality than normal scalp.

The TCR comes from a human donor with alopecia areata. The specimen was CD4+ T cells sorted from blood, collected at week 0. The chain employs TRBV9 and TRBJ2-3; 9 bases agree with TRBD2. CDR3 bases: TGTGCCAGCAGCCCCGGGCTGCGCGGGGGGGCGTGGACGCAGTATTTT. It translates to CASSPGLRGGAWTQYF.